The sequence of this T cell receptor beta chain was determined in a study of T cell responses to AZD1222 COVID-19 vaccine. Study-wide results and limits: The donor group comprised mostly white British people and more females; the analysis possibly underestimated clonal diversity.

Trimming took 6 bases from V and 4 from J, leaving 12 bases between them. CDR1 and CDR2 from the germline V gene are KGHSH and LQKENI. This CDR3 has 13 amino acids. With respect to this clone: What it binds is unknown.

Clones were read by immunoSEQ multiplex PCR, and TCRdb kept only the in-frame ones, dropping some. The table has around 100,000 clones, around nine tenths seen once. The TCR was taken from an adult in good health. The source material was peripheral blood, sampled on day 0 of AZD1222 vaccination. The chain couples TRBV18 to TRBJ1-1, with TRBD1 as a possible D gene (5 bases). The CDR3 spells CASSPGGSTEAFF. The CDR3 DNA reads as TGTGCCAGCTCCCCGGGGGGGTCCACTGAAGCTTTCTTT.